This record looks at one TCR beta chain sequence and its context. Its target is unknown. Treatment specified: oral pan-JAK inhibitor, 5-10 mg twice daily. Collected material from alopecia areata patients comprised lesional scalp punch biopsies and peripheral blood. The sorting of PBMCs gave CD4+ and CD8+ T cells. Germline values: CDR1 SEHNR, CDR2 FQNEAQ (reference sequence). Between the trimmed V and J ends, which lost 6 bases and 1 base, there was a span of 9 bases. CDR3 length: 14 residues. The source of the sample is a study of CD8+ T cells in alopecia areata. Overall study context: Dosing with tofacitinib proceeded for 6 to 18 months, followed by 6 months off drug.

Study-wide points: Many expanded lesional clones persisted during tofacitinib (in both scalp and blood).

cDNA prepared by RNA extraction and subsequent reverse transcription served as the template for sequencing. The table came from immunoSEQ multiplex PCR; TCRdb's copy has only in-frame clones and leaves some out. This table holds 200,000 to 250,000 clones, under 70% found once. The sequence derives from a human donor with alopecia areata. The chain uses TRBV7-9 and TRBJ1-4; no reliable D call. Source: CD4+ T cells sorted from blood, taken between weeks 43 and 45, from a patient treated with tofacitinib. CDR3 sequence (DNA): TGTGCCAGCAGTCTGAGGCAAACTAATGAAAAACTGTTTTTT. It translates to CASSLRQTNEKLFF.